This T cell receptor (beta chain) was recovered during a study of early T cells in non-severe SARS-CoV-2 infection. Study in general: Sequencing of bulk RNA from unsorted whole blood was done, without chain pairing. Whole-study results and caveats: Clonotype matching in VDJdb favored anti-spike CD8 responses and did not capture private and CD4 specificities.

As part of library construction, unique molecular identifiers were attached to individual cDNA molecules. MiXCR, applied by TCRdb to the 5' RACE reads, yields one record per CDR3 protein. Among under 25,000 distinct CDR3 sequences listed, more than 3.5% were seen once. Comment on this clonotype: The antigen is undetermined.

Germline CDR1 is ENHRY and CDR2 is SYGVKD. Trimming shortened V by 8 bases and J by 1 base, and 11 bases separated the two germline ends. The CDR3 length is 13 residues. This receptor was identified in an adult who was a healthcare worker with PCR-confirmed SARS-CoV-2 infection or an uninfected control (not recorded which). What was sequenced was whole blood. The gene calls are TRBV10-3 and TRBJ1-1; no clear D. The CDR3 is CAIRLNRNTEAFF. The CDR3 coding sequence is TGTGCCATCCGACTAAACAGGAACACTGAAGCTTTCTTT.